The T cell receptor beta chain described here comes from a study of blood T cells in healthy people across ages. Whole-study findings and limits: Long-lived donors had more naive CD4+ cells and higher diversity than aged donors.

Alongside a J-beta primer mix, a sample-barcoded 5' primer served in a second PCR lasting 7 to 11 cycles. TCRdb reprocessed the 5' RACE reads via MiXCR and lists one record per CDR3 protein. The data contain approximately 1.5 million distinct CDR3 sequences, roughly 32% of them singletons. This clonotype was detected a few times. The antigen remains unidentified. This receptor was obtained from a woman younger than 45 in good health. Sequences were obtained from blood.

This CDR3 is CATSRATGETQYF. The CDR3, as DNA: TGTGCCACCAGCAGAGCCACCGGGGAGACCCAGTACTTC. V and J are TRBV15 and TRBJ2-7; D remains unclear. The J call may not be correct, given that the DNA end is closer to TRBJ2-5. This CDR3 contains 13 residues. Germline-derived CDR1 and CDR2 are LNHNV and YYDKDF (reference sequence).